This record concerns one T cell receptor beta chain sequence. This table comes from immunoSEQ multiplex PCR, and its TCRdb copy is limited to in-frame clones, with some not included. The sample carries roughly 250,000 clones, 70% to 90% recorded once. The data originate from a study of blood T cell repertoires in COVID-19. Patients at the Seattle site were enrolled during active infection and followed longitudinally. The CDR3 consists of 17 residues. This receptor was identified in a human donor with COVID-19, enrolled during active disease. The donor label of this sample is uncertain. Sequencing was carried out using peripheral blood. The chain combines TRBV21-1 with TRBJ1-5; the D segment call TRBD1 is taken from the table without a DNA check. TRBV21-1 is recorded as a pseudogene. CDR3 amino acids: CASSTNRDSYSNQPQHF. CDR3 coding DNA: TGTGCCAGCAGCACTAACCGGGACAGCTATAGCAATCAGCCCCAGCATTTT.